What follows describes a single T cell receptor (beta chain). V shed 2 bases and J shed 4 bases, with 8 bases lying between them. CDR3 length equals 13 residues. Per the germline V gene, CDR1 is MNHEY and CDR2 is SVGAGI. This sample was taken from a study of PD-1 blockade in classical Hodgkin lymphoma. Autologous stem cell transplantation was followed by relapse in every patient, and brentuximab vedotin exposure varied. Method: immunoSEQ multiplex PCR; TCRdb's copy keeps in-frame clones and lacks some. The table has about 66,000 clones, 71% seen once. This chain joins TRBV6-5 and TRBJ1-1; D remains unclear. Sequencing was performed on peripheral blood mononuclear cells (PBMCs), taken before the second cycle of nivolumab. The receptor's source is a human donor with classical Hodgkin lymphoma. The CDR3 protein is CASSYGLGTEAFF. In DNA, the CDR3 is TGTGCCAGCAGTTACGGGTTGGGCACTGAAGCTTTCTTT.